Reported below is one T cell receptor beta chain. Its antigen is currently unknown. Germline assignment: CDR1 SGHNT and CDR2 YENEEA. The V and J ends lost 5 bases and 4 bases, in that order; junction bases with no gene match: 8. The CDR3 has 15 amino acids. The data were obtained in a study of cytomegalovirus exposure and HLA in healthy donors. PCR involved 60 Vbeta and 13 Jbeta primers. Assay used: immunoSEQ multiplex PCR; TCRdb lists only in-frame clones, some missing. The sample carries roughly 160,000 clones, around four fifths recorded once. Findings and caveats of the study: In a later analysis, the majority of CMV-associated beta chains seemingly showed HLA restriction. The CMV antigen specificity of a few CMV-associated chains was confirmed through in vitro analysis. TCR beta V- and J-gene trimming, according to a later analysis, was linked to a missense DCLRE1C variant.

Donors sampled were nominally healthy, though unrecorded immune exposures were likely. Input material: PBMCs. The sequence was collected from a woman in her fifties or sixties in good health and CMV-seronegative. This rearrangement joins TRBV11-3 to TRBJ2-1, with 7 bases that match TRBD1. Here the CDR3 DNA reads TGTGCCAGCAGCCAGTCCGGGACAGCATACAATGAGCAGTTCTTC. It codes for CASSQSGTAYNEQFF. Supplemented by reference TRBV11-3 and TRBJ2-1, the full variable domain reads EAGVVQSPRYKIIEKKQPVAFWCNPISGHNTLYWYLQNLGQGPELLIRYENEEAVDDSQLPKDRFSAERLKGVDSTLKIQPAELGDSAVYLCASSQSGTAYNEQFFGPGTRLTVL.